This T cell receptor beta chain is from a study of CXCR3-negative and CXCR3-positive naive CD8 T cells. Per germline, CDR1 MNHNY and CDR2 SVGAGI (reference sequence). This CDR3 has 14 residues. Study-level findings and limits: Against CXCR3-negative naive cells, CXCR3-positive naive cells showed more hydrophobic TRB CDR3s.

In regard to this clonotype: Its antigen is currently unknown.

UMI-labeled TRB cDNA libraries were prepared by 5' RACE. TCRdb derives one entry per CDR3 protein from the 5' RACE reads, leaving out DNA. This table lists around 60,000 distinct CDR3 sequences. The rearrangement links TRBV6-6 to TRBJ1-2; TCRdb's D call of TRBD1 is untestable without DNA. The receptor comes from a human donor in good health. Some clones in this sample may be carry-over from other donors' samples. Source material: naive CXCR3+ CD8+ T cells from blood. Subset of the sample: CD45RO-CCR7+CD27+CD95- naive CD8+ T cells expressing CXCR3 (TNR3+). CDR3 in amino acids: CASRTSDRVVGYTF.